Listed here are 8 T cell receptor beta chains from one sample, sequenced in a study of blood T cell repertoires in COVID-19. Repertoires were generated with immunoSEQ multiplex PCR, while TCRdb's copy carries only in-frame clones and drops some. The sample contains 90,000 to 130,000 clones, roughly 80% of which appear only once. Sequencing input: peripheral blood. The source of these receptors is a man aged 70 or older with acute or convalescent COVID-19.

This chain links TRBV5-8 with TRBJ2-3, with a tentative D call TRBD1 (6 bases). Looked up from germline, CDR1 is SGHTS and CDR2 is YDEGEE. This CDR3 is built from 15 residues. Trimming took 5 bases from V and 1 from J, leaving 14 bases between them. Written as DNA, the CDR3 is TGTGCCAGCAGAGTACAGGGATTCGGCACAGATACGCAGTATTTT. Translated: CASRVQGFGTDTQYF.

In its sample, this clone was seen once. As DNA, the CDR3 is TGTGCCAGCAGTCCAGGGTCCCACACAGATACGCAGTATTTT. It yields the protein CASSPGSHTDTQYF. The V and J genes are TRBV28 and TRBJ2-3; D possibly corresponds to TRBD1 (5 bases). This CDR3 comprises 14 residues. The V end lost 5 bases, the J end lost 2 bases, and 11 bases lay between the germline ends. Germline V gives CDR1 MDHEN, CDR2 SYDVKM.

The chain links TRBV5-1 to TRBJ1-3, with a weak D call TRBD1 (6 bases). Germline V gives CDR1 SGHRS, CDR2 YFSETQ. Trimming removed 4 bases at V and 0 bases at J, with 17 bases between. The CDR3 covers 17 residues. The CDR3 region has the DNA TGCGCCAGCAGCAAAGGACAGCTTACCTACTCTGGAAACACCATATATTTT. Translating it yields CASSKGQLTYSGNTIYF.

This rearrangement joins TRBV9 to TRBJ2-2, with D unresolved. This CDR3 contains 13 residues. Trimming removed 4 bases from V and 1 base from J, with 5 bases in between. Germline-derived CDR1 and CDR2 are SGDLS and YYNGEE. The CDR3 protein is CASSRQNTGELFF. As DNA, the CDR3 is TGTGCCAGCAGCAGACAGAACACCGGGGAGCTGTTTTTT.

The chain is built from TRBV20-1 and TRBJ2-3, with 9 nucleotides matching TRBD2. This CDR3 spans 14 amino acids. Germline trimming cut 3 bases from V and 6 bases from J; bases unmatched to any gene: 7. Germline CDR1 is DFQATT and CDR2 is SNEGSKA (reference sequence). The CDR3 loop is CSASSGLAFDTQYF. The CDR3 coding sequence is TGCAGTGCTAGTTCGGGACTAGCTTTTGATACGCAGTATTTT.

V usage is TRBV15 and J usage is TRBJ2-7, with 7 bases fitting TRBD1. With 1 base clipped from V and 2 bases from J, the junction kept 8 bases outside the gene matches. Germline V gene data show CDR1 as LNHNV and CDR2 as YYDKDF (reference sequence). The CDR3 has 16 residues. The CDR3 DNA follows: TGTGCCACCAGCAGAGGACCAGGGGGTCTCGCCTACGAGCAGTACTTC. It yields the protein CATSRGPGGLAYEQYF.

CDR3 amino acids: CASSGGTAVNTEAFF. The CDR3 bases are TGTGCCAGCTCTGGGGGGACAGCCGTGAACACTGAAGCTTTCTTT. The chain joins TRBV18 to TRBJ1-1; 7 bases align to TRBD1. The CDR3 spans 15 residues. With V trimmed by 6 bases and J by 0 bases, 7 bases remained unmatched. Germline lookup yields CDR1 KGHSH and CDR2 LQKENI.

This clone was seen just once. CDR3 sequence (DNA): TGTGCCAGCAGTCTTGACAGGGGGCTAGATGGCTACACCTTC. Translation: CASSLDRGLDGYTF. The chain carries TRBV5-6 and TRBJ1-2; 10 bases match TRBD1. The CDR3 length is 14 residues. Germline values: CDR1 SGHDT, CDR2 YYEEEE. With V trimmed by 5 bases and J by 6 bases, 7 bases remained unmatched.